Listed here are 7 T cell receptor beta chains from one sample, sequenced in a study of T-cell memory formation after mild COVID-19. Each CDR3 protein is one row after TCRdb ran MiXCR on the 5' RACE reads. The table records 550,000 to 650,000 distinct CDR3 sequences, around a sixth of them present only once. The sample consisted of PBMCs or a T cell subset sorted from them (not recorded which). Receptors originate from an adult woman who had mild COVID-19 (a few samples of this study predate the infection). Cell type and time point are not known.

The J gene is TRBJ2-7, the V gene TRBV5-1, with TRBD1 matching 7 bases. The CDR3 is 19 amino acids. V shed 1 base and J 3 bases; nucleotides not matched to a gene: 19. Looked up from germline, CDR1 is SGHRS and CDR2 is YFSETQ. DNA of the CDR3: TGCGCCAGCAGCTTGTATAAGTACAGGGGACGGTCCGGATTCTACGAGCAGTACTTC. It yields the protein CASSLYKYRGRSGFYEQYF. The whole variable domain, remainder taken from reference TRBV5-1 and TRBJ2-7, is KAGVTQTPRYLIKTRGQQVTLSCSPISGHRSVSWYQQTPGQGLQFLFEYFSETQRNKGNFPGRFSGRQFSNSRSEMNVSTLELGDSALYLCASSLYKYRGRSGFYEQYFGPGTRLTVT.

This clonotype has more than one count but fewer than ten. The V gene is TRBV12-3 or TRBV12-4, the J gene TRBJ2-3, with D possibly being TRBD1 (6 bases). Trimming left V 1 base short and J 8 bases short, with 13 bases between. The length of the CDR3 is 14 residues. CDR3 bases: TGTGCCAGCAGTTTAGGCCCTCTGGGGGCTACGCAGTATTTT. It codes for CASSLGPLGATQYF.

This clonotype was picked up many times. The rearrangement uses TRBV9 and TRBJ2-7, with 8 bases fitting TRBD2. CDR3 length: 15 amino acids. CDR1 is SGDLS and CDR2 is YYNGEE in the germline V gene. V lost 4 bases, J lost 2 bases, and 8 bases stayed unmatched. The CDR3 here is CASSPGGDTPYEQYF. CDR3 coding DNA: TGTGCCAGCAGCCCCGGGGGGGACACCCCCTACGAGCAGTACTTC.

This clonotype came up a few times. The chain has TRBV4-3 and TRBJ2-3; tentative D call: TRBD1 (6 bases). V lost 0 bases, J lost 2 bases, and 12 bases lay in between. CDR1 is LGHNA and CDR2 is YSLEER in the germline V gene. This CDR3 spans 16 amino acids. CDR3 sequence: CASSQDTAGATDTQYF. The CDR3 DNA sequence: TGCGCCAGCAGCCAAGATACAGCAGGGGCCACAGATACGCAGTATTTT.

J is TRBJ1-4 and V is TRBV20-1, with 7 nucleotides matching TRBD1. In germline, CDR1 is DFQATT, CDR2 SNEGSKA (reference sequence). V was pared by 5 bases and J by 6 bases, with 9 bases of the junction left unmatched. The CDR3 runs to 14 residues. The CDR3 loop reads CSAYLRGKDEKLFF. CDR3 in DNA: TGCAGTGCTTACCTCAGGGGGAAGGATGAAAAACTGTTTTTT.

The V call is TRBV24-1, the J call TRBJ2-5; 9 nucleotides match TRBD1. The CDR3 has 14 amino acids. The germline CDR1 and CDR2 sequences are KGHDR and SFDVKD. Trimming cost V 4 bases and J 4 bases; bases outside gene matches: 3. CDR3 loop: CATSDPTGGETQYF. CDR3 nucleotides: TGTGCCACCAGTGACCCGACAGGGGGAGAGACCCAGTACTTC.

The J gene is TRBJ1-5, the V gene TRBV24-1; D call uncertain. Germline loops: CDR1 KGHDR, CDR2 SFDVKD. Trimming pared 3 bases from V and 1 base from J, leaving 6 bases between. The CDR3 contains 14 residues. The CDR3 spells CATSDVNSNQPQHF. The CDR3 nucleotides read TGTGCCACCAGTGATGTGAACAGCAATCAGCCCCAGCATTTT.